The rows below give T cell receptor beta chains drawn from one sample of a study of blood T cell repertoires in COVID-19. Data came from immunoSEQ multiplex PCR; TCRdb stores just in-frame clones and leaves some out. The data show 250,000 to 300,000 clones, 75% to 90% seen once. Sequenced: peripheral blood. The receptors were sampled from an older woman with acute or convalescent COVID-19. The conserved cysteine and the conserved F or W are not part of the CDR3 here. Each record gives: J gene, V gene, CDR3 protein.

TRBJ1-2	TRBV7-2	ASSLEGQGNYGYT
TRBJ2-7	TRBV11-2	ASSFTTDYEQY
TRBJ1-2	TRBV5-1	ASSGLGSTEGYT
TRBJ2-1	TRBV4-2	ASSPNYNEQF
TRBJ1-6	TRBV2	ASSDGGNSPLH
TRBJ1-5	TRBV28	ASRDGALGGYSNQPQH
TRBJ1-1	TRBV27	ASSFYRGRGNTEAF
TRBJ2-7	TRBV6-2/TRBV6-3	ASSYEGDEQY
TRBJ2-1	TRBV7-9	ASSYDRRRYNEQF
TRBJ1-1	TRBV18	ASSPGQANTEAF
TRBJ1-1	TRBV2	ASSEQGYTEAF
TRBJ2-1	TRBV4-2	ASSPRRDRVDEQF
TRBJ1-5	TRBV19	ASGQGGNQPQH
TRBJ1-5	TRBV5-1	ASSLEGPGQPQH
TRBJ2-3	TRBV27	ASTFSGGQDTQY
TRBJ2-3	TRBV19	ASRPTSGGADTQY
TRBJ2-4	TRBV10-2	ASREGDIQY
TRBJ2-7	TRBV7-2	ASSLVILGQRPYEQY
TRBJ1-2	TRBV27	ASSWEGSYGYT
TRBJ2-2	TRBV11-2	ASSDTLSRGTGELF
TRBJ2-5	TRBV4-2	ASSQGSLGQY
TRBJ2-7	TRBV11-2	ASSSWTGESEQY
TRBJ1-2	TRBV2	ASREGSSNYGYT
TRBJ2-1	TRBV28	ASSTQGQGSYNEQF
TRBJ1-4	TRBV18	ASSSRDRPYNEKLF
TRBJ2-7	TRBV6-5	ASSQGEMGEQY
TRBJ2-1	TRBV9	ASSVVSGGNEQF
TRBJ1-2	TRBV4-3	ASSQEGGWGGYGYT
TRBJ1-1	TRBV7-9	ASSLSGTPTEAF
TRBJ1-2	TRBV10-3	AISESTYIPLYGYT
TRBJ2-1	TRBV6-5	ASSLQEGHYNEQF
TRBJ1-2	TRBV24-1	ATSRGLFGYT
TRBJ1-2	TRBV9	ASSTGSLVYGYT
TRBJ2-1	TRBV10-2	ASSEAGGVVGEQF
TRBJ2-3	TRBV5-1	ASRPPGSTDTQY
TRBJ2-3	TRBV5-1	ASSLGRGPDTQY
TRBJ2-3	TRBV7-2	ASSSVAGVGTDTQY